The rows below give T cell receptor beta chains drawn from one sample of a study of shared clonotypes between healthy human individuals. TCRdb's table, derived via immunoSEQ multiplex PCR, lists solely in-frame clones and lacks some. The data hold around 2.1 million clones, with almost 96% observed a single time. The specimen was naive CD4+ T cells sorted from blood. Every receptor here comes from a man younger than 35 in good health. CDR3s include the opening cysteine and the closing phenylalanine or tryptophan. D genes are given only for firm matches. Clone size appears in some rows only: once, few, many, or a class for an expanded clone.

v_call	clone_size	j_call	d_call	cdr3_aa	cdr3_nt
TRBV15	-	TRBJ2-3	TRBD1	CATSSTGTDTDTQYF	TGTGCCACCAGCTCGACCGGGACAGACACAGATACGCAGTATTTT
TRBV2	-	TRBJ2-1	TRBD2	CASSVETSVNEQFF	TGTGCCAGCAGTGTGGAGACTAGCGTCAATGAGCAGTTCTTC
TRBV10-2	-	TRBJ2-5	-	CASTGASGLETQYF	TGCGCCAGCACCGGAGCGAGCGGGCTAGAGACCCAGTACTTC
TRBV11-2	-	TRBJ1-1	TRBD1	CASSSTGPMNTEAFF	TGTGCCAGCAGCTCGACAGGGCCCATGAACACTGAAGCTTTCTTT
TRBV11-2	-	TRBJ2-7	TRBD2	CASSLDRSGRSEQYF	TGTGCCAGCAGCTTAGATCGAAGCGGGAGGAGCGAGCAGTACTTC
TRBV5-6	once	TRBJ1-2	-	CASSLVLGGGYGYTF	TGTGCCAGCAGCTTGGTGTTAGGGGGAGGCTATGGCTACACCTTC
TRBV27	-	TRBJ2-7	TRBD1	CASQKPGQAYEQYF	TGTGCCAGCCAAAAACCGGGACAGGCGTACGAGCAGTACTTC
TRBV18	-	TRBJ2-7	-	CASSPDNYEQYF	TGTGCCAGCTCACCAGACAACTACGAGCAGTACTTC
TRBV2	-	TRBJ1-5	-	CASRAQGGDQPQHF	TGTGCCAGCAGGGCCCAAGGGGGGGATCAGCCCCAGCATTTT
TRBV4-3	-	TRBJ1-2	TRBD1	CASSQEPGGPGGYTF	TGCGCCAGCAGCCAAGAACCAGGGGGCCCTGGTGGCTACACCTTC
TRBV7-2	-	TRBJ1-5	-	CASSPRGPQPQHF	TGTGCCAGCAGCCCCCGGGGGCCTCAGCCCCAGCATTTT
TRBV11-2	-	TRBJ2-7	TRBD1	CASSRFGQGVGYEQYF	TGTGCCAGCAGCAGATTCGGACAGGGGGTTGGCTACGAGCAGTACTTC
TRBV6-1	-	TRBJ2-1	-	CASMLGEQFF	TGTGCCAGCATGTTAGGTGAGCAGTTCTTC
TRBV30	once	TRBJ2-3	-	CAWSVLRGPTDTQYF	TGTGCCTGGAGTGTACTCAGGGGCCCCACAGATACGCAGTATTTT
TRBV4-3	-	TRBJ2-5	-	CASSQDTQRPETQYF	TGCGCCAGCAGCCAAGATACTCAGCGCCCAGAGACCCAGTACTTC
TRBV5-4	-	TRBJ2-1	TRBD1	CASSRDRVNEQFF	TGTGCCAGCAGCCGTGACAGGGTCAATGAGCAGTTCTTC
TRBV6-4	once	TRBJ2-3	TRBD2	CASRVGTSGSLNTQYF	TGTGCCAGCAGGGTCGGGACTAGCGGGAGTCTCAATACGCAGTATTTT
TRBV19	-	TRBJ2-7	TRBD1	CASTPSRDRANEQYF	TGTGCCAGTACCCCCTCCCGGGACAGGGCCAACGAGCAGTACTTC
TRBV5-5	-	TRBJ1-2	-	CASSSTAYVLVYGYTF	TGTGCCAGCAGCTCCACCGCGTATGTTCTGGTCTATGGCTACACCTTC
TRBV7-2	-	TRBJ2-5	-	CASSLRGAAQETQYF	TGTGCCAGCAGCTTAAGAGGAGCGGCTCAAGAGACCCAGTACTTC
TRBV2	-	TRBJ1-1	-	CASTADKNTEAFF	TGTGCCAGCACTGCGGACAAAAACACTGAAGCTTTCTTT
TRBV4-1	-	TRBJ2-7	-	CASSQPGGSDEQYF	TGCGCCAGCAGCCAGCCTGGGGGCTCCGACGAGCAGTACTTC
TRBV10-3	-	TRBJ2-1	TRBD2	CAARTSGGHNEQFF	TGTGCCGCACGAACTAGCGGGGGCCACAATGAGCAGTTCTTC